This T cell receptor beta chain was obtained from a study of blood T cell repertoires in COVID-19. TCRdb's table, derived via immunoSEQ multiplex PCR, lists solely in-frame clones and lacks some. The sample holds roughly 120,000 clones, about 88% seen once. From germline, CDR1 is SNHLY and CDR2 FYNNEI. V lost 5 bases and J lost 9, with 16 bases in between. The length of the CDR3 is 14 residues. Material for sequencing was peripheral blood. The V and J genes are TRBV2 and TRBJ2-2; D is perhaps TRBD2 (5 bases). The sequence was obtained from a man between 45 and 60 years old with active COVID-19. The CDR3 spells CASSTYDGNRELFF. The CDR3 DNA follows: TGTGCCAGCAGTACTTATGACGGGAATCGGGAGCTGTTTTTT.